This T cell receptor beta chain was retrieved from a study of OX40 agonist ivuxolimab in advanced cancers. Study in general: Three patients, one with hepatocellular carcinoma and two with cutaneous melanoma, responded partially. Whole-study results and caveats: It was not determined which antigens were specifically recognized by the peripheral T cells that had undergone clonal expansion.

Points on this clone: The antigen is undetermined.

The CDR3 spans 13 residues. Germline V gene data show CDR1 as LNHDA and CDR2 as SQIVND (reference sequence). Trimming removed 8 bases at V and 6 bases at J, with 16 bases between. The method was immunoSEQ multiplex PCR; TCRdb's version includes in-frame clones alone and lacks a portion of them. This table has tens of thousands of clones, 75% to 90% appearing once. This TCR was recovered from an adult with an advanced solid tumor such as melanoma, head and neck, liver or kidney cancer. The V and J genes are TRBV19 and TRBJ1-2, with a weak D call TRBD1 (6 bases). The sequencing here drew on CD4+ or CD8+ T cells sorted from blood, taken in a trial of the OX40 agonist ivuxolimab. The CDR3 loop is CASHLRGGNGYTF. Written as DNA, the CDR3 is TGTGCCAGTCACTTAAGGGGGGGCAATGGCTACACCTTC. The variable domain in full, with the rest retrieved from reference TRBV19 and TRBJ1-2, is DGGITQSPKYLFRKEGQNVTLSCEQNLNHDAMYWYRQDPGQGLRLIYYSQIVNDFQKGDIAEGYSVSREKKESFPLTVTSAQKNPTAFYLCASHLRGGNGYTFGSGTRLTVV.